The 25 T cell receptor beta chains below were found in one sample sequenced in a study of T cell responses to AZD1222 COVID-19 vaccine. Here immunoSEQ multiplex PCR was the method, and the copy in TCRdb shows in-frame clones only, minus some. The sample has around 150,000 clones; about 92% are singletons. The source was peripheral blood, collected 28 days after the second AZD1222 dose. The receptors shown here come from an adult who received the AZD1222 COVID-19 vaccine.

DNA of the CDR3: TGTGCCGGAGGGGCCAGCAATCAGCCCCAGCATTTT. As protein: CAGGASNQPQHF. The chain employs TRBV28 and TRBJ1-5, with a possible D match to TRBD1 (5 bases). The CDR3 has 12 amino acids. In germline, CDR1 is MDHEN, CDR2 SYDVKM. V shed 11 bases and J shed 1 base, with 9 bases lying between them.

The rearrangement links TRBV3-1 (or the pseudogene TRBV3-2) to TRBJ1-2; 11 bases map to TRBD1. Germline CDR1 and CDR2: LGHDT and YNNKEL (reference sequence). After removal of 3 bases from V and 8 bases from J, the junction contained 11 bases not matched to a gene. This CDR3 spans 16 amino acids. The CDR3 spells CASSHTGQGALGGYTF. CDR3 in DNA: TGTGCCAGCAGCCACACCGGACAGGGGGCGCTGGGAGGCTACACCTTC.

This clone was observed a handful of times. V and J are TRBV19 and TRBJ1-1, with TRBD1 identical over 7 bases. V lost 8 bases, J lost 2 bases, and 8 bases stayed unmatched. Germline V gives CDR1 LNHDA, CDR2 SQIVND (reference sequence). This CDR3 comprises 14 residues. The CDR3 protein is CASQWDRANTEAFF. CDR3 in DNA: TGTGCCAGTCAATGGGACAGAGCAAACACTGAAGCTTTCTTT. The full variable domain, completed using reference TRBV19 and TRBJ1-1, is DGGITQSPKYLFRKEGQNVTLSCEQNLNHDAMYWYRQDPGQGLRLIYYSQIVNDFQKGDIAEGYSVSREKKESFPLTVTSAQKNPTAFYLCASQWDRANTEAFFGQGTRLTVV.

CDR3 region: CASSGGAYGYTF. The CDR3 DNA reads as TGTGCCAGCAGCGGGGGGGCCTATGGCTACACCTTC. The V and J genes are TRBV6-5 and TRBJ1-2; perhaps TRBD1 as D (6 bases). The CDR3 sequence is 12 residues long. Trimming left V 6 bases short and J 4 bases short, with 9 bases between. The germline V gene encodes CDR1 MNHEY and CDR2 SVGAGI.

This clone is a singleton in its sample. The chain has TRBV6-1 and TRBJ2-7; possible D gene TRBD2, 7 bases. With 0 bases removed from V and 3 bases from J, the gap between germline ends came to 15 bases. The germline CDR1 and CDR2 sequences are MNHNS and SASEGT. The CDR3 runs to 16 residues. The CDR3 coding sequence is TGTGCCAGCAGTGAAGCGCCCGGGGGGCTGGGCTACGAGCAGTACTTC. It codes for CASSEAPGGLGYEQYF.

The chain joins TRBV4-1 to TRBJ2-3, with 7 nucleotides matching TRBD1. Trimming removed 1 base from V and 0 bases from J; junction bases left unmatched: 4. Germline V lookup: CDR1 MGHRA, CDR2 YSYEKL. This CDR3 is built from 16 residues. DNA of the CDR3: TGCGCCAGCAGCCAAGGGCCGGGACAGAGCACAGATACGCAGTATTTT. This translates into CASSQGPGQSTDTQYF.

This clone was counted only a few times. The chain uses TRBV11-2 and TRBJ2-7; TRBD2 agrees at 9 bases. The germline V gene encodes CDR1 SGHAT and CDR2 FQNNGV. The CDR3 length is 14 residues. V lost 5 bases to trimming and J lost 2 bases; unmatched junction nucleotides: 4. Here the CDR3 reads CASSLAGFTYEQYF. In nucleotides, the CDR3 is TGTGCCAGCAGCCTAGCGGGATTTACCTACGAGCAGTACTTC.

J is TRBJ1-5 and V is TRBV28; D is perhaps TRBD1 (5 bases). The CDR3 consists of 14 residues. CDR1 and CDR2 from the germline V gene are MDHEN and SYDVKM. Trimming pared 5 bases from V and 4 bases from J, leaving 12 bases between. CDR3 protein: CASSLGAENQPQHF. Here the CDR3 DNA reads TGTGCCAGCAGTCTCGGGGCGGAGAATCAGCCCCAGCATTTT.

V usage is TRBV6-6 and J usage is TRBJ1-5, with D possibly matching TRBD1 (5 bases). Trimming removed 0 bases at V and 6 bases at J, with 12 bases between. The germline gives CDR1 MNHNY, CDR2 SVGAGI (reference sequence). This CDR3 region has 15 residues. The CDR3 is CASSYSSREGQPQHF. The CDR3 DNA reads TGTGCCAGCAGTTACTCGAGCAGGGAGGGTCAGCCCCAGCATTTT.

The V and J genes are TRBV6-5 and TRBJ1-6; 8 bases line up with TRBD1. Trimming took 6 bases from V and 7 from J; bases not matched to a gene: 5. The germline CDR1 and CDR2 sequences are MNHEY and SVGAGI. This CDR3 has 14 residues. The CDR3 spells CASSTDRVNSPLHF. The DNA of the CDR3 is TGTGCCAGCAGCACGGACAGGGTAAATTCACCCCTCCACTTT.

The chain combines TRBV7-2 with TRBJ1-4; D not resolved. CDR1 is SGHTA and CDR2 is FQGNSA in the germline V gene. The V end was cut by 3 bases, the J end by 7 bases, with 9 bases between. The CDR3 contains 13 residues. The CDR3 protein is CASSLMGPEKLFF. The CDR3 DNA follows: TGTGCCAGCAGCTTGATGGGCCCTGAAAAACTGTTTTTT.

The chain joins TRBV23-1 to TRBJ1-3, with D unresolved. TRBV23-1 is classed as an ORF, of uncertain function. CDR3 length equals 17 residues. V was trimmed by 2 bases and J by 0 bases, leaving 14 bases between them. CDR3 nucleotide sequence: TGCGCCAGCAGTCAACCAAGGACGGTCAACTCTGGAAACACCATATATTTT. This translates into CASSQPRTVNSGNTIYF.

This chain uses TRBV4-2 with TRBJ2-1; 10 bases align to TRBD2. CDR1 and CDR2 (germline): LGHNA, YNFKEQ. J was trimmed by 5 bases and V by 4 bases; bases with no gene match: 5. The CDR3 covers 15 residues. This chain's CDR3 is CASSRLAGVNNEQFF. The CDR3 nucleotides are TGTGCCAGCAGCCGGCTAGCGGGAGTCAACAATGAGCAGTTCTTC.

This sequence joins TRBV20-1 and TRBJ2-2; TRBD1 aligns across 7 bases. Germline V gene lookup returns CDR1 DFQATT and CDR2 SNEGSKA (reference sequence). The CDR3 length is 14 residues. Trimming took 3 bases from V and 1 from J; bases not matched to a gene: 2. CDR3 sequence reads: CSASDRVNTGELFF. Here the CDR3 DNA reads TGCAGTGCTAGTGACAGGGTGAACACCGGGGAGCTGTTTTTT.

This clone was counted only a few times. This chain connects TRBV3-1 (or the pseudogene TRBV3-2) to TRBJ2-2, with 11 bases fitting TRBD2. From germline, CDR1 is LGHDT and CDR2 YNNKEL (reference sequence). Germline trimming cut 4 bases from V and 2 bases from J; bases unmatched to any gene: 9. There are 18 residues in the CDR3. In nucleotides, the CDR3 is TGTGCCAGCAGCCCCAGGTTTCTAGCGGGAGGAAACACCGGGGAGCTGTTTTTT. It yields the protein CASSPRFLAGGNTGELFF.

V is TRBV10-3 and J is TRBJ2-1, with no clear D. The V and J ends lost 6 bases and 6 bases respectively, with 12 bases between them. Looked up from germline, CDR1 is ENHRY and CDR2 is SYGVKD. This CDR3 is 13 amino acids long. In nucleotides, the CDR3 is TGTGCCATCAGCCCTCCTGGAGTCAATGAGCAGTTCTTC. Its translation: CAISPPGVNEQFF.

This clone has a single count. The chain uses TRBV18 and TRBJ2-1; 7 bases match TRBD2. Trimming removed 2 bases from V and 2 bases from J; junction bases left unmatched: 12. Germline V gene lookup returns CDR1 KGHSH and CDR2 LQKENI. The CDR3 spans 18 residues. The CDR3 loop reads CASSPLARAGRTYNEQFF. The CDR3 DNA reads TGTGCCAGCTCACCATTGGCTAGAGCGGGAAGGACCTACAATGAGCAGTTCTTC.

V is TRBV7-9 and J is TRBJ1-2; D is undetermined. CDR3 length: 14 amino acids. Trimming pared 1 base from V and 6 bases from J, leaving 12 bases between. Germline-derived CDR1 and CDR2 are SEHNR and FQNEAQ (reference sequence). CDR3 residues: CASSLGQVRHGYTF. Written as DNA, the CDR3 is TGTGCCAGCAGCTTAGGGCAGGTACGACATGGCTACACCTTC.

The genes are TRBV6-6 and TRBJ2-7; TRBD2 aligns across 8 bases. V dropped 4 bases and J dropped 0; count of bases not matched to a gene: 8. The CDR3 sequence is 16 residues long. Germline V gives CDR1 MNHNY, CDR2 SVGAGI (reference sequence). This CDR3 reads CASSSPGLGISYEQYF. The DNA of the CDR3 is TGTGCCAGCAGTTCCCCGGGACTAGGGATCTCCTACGAGCAGTACTTC.

This clone has a single count. The chain links TRBV12-3 or TRBV12-4 to TRBJ2-2, with D uncertain. This CDR3 spans 12 amino acids. V was pared by 3 bases and J by 6 bases, with 5 bases between. CDR3 in DNA: TGTGCCAGCAGTTTCTCTTCCGGGGAGCTGTTTTTT. Residues: CASSFSSGELFF.

V and J are TRBV4-1 and TRBJ2-7, with 8 bases matching TRBD2. The V and J ends lost 2 bases and 0 bases, in that order; junction bases with no gene match: 3. The germline CDR1 and CDR2 sequences are MGHRA and YSYEKL. The CDR3 has 15 amino acids. This chain's CDR3 is CASSQLAGNSYEQYF. CDR3 bases: TGCGCCAGCAGCCAACTAGCGGGTAACTCCTACGAGCAGTACTTC.

CDR3 loop: CASSIRSGSLETQYF. The DNA of the CDR3 is TGTGCCAGTAGTATTAGGAGCGGGAGCTTGGAGACCCAGTACTTC. The chain joins TRBV19 to TRBJ2-5; 8 positions match TRBD2. Germline V gene lookup returns CDR1 LNHDA and CDR2 SQIVND (reference sequence). The junction had 8 bases not matched to a gene; V was cut back by 3 bases and J by 5 bases. The CDR3 totals 15 residues.

This rearrangement joins TRBV3-1 (or the pseudogene TRBV3-2) to TRBJ2-5, with a tentative D call TRBD1 (5 bases). This CDR3 comprises 12 residues. The germline CDR1 and CDR2 sequences are LGHDT and YNNKEL (reference sequence). V was clipped by 1 base and J by 9 bases, with 9 bases between them. CDR3 sequence reads: CASSQVQGAQYF. The CDR3 DNA follows: TGTGCCAGCAGCCAAGTCCAAGGGGCCCAGTACTTC.

The chain is built from TRBV7-2 and TRBJ1-2, with D hard to call. The CDR3 extends over 15 amino acids. CDR1 is SGHTA, CDR2 FQGNSA, per germline. V lost 1 base and J lost 0, with 9 bases in between. CDR3: CASSLVLGTNYGYTF. The CDR3 DNA sequence: TGTGCCAGCAGCTTAGTGCTGGGGACTAACTATGGCTACACCTTC.

The gene calls are TRBV7-3 and TRBJ2-2, with D hard to call. Trimming shortened V by 0 bases and J by 6 bases, and 11 bases separated the two germline ends. There are 15 residues in the CDR3. Germline assignment: CDR1 SGHTA and CDR2 FQGTGA. The CDR3 loop reads CASSLTSRVSGELFF. For the CDR3, the DNA is TGTGCCAGCAGCTTAACTTCGCGTGTCTCCGGGGAGCTGTTTTTT.